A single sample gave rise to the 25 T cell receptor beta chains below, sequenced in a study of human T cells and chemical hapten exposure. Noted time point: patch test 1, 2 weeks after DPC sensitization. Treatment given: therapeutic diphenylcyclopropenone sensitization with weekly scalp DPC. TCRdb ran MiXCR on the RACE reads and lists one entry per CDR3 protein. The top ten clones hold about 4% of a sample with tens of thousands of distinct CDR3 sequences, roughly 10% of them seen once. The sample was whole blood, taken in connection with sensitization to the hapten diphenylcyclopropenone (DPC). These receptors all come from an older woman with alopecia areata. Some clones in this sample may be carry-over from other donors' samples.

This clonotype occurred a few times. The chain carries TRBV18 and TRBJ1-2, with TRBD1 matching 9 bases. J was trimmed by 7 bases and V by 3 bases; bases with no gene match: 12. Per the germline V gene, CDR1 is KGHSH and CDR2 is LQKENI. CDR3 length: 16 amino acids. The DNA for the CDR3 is TGTGCCAGCTCACCGTCTGCGAGGACAGGGGCCGGTGGCTACACCTTC. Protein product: CASSPSARTGAGGYTF.

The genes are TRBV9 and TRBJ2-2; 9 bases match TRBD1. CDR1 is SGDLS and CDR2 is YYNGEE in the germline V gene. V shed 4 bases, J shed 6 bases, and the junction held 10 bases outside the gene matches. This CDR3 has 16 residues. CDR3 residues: CASSRLYRGQAGELFF. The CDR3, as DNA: TGTGCCAGCAGCCGACTTTACAGGGGGCAGGCCGGGGAGCTGTTTTTT.

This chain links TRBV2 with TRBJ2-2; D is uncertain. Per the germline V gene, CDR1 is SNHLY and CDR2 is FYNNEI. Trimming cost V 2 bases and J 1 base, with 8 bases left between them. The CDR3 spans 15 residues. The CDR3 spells CASSERWQNTGELFF. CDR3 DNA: TGTGCCAGCAGTGAAAGGTGGCAGAACACCGGGGAGCTGTTTTTT.

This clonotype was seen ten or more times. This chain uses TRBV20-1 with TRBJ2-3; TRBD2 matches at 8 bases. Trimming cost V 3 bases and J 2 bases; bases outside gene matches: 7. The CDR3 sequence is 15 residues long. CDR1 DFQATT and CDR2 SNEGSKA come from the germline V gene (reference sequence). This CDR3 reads CSASGGGGTTDTQYF. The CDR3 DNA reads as TGCAGTGCTAGTGGTGGCGGGGGGACCACAGATACGCAGTATTTT.

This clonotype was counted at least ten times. This CDR3 is CASSFGQGLVVSLHF. The CDR3 DNA follows: TGTGCCAGCAGCTTTGGACAGGGGCTAGTGGTATCCCTCCACTTT. V is TRBV7-9 and J is TRBJ1-6; 9 bases match TRBD1. Germline lookup yields CDR1 SEHNR and CDR2 FQNEAQ (reference sequence). The CDR3 totals 15 residues. Losses at the gene ends were 3 bases for V and 14 bases for J; bases not matched to a gene: 11.

The DNA for the CDR3 is TGTGCAAGTCGCTTACGTTCACCCCTCCACTTT. This codes for CASRLRSPLHF. This rearrangement joins TRBV12-2 to TRBJ1-6. TRBV12-2 is flagged as a pseudogene. The CDR3 contains 11 residues.

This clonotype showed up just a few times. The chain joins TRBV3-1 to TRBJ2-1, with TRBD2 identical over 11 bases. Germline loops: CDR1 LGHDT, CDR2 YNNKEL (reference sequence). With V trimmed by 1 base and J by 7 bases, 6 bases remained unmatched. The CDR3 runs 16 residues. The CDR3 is CASSQGLTSGANEQFF. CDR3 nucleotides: TGTGCCAGCAGCCAAGGCCTGACTAGCGGGGCGAATGAGCAGTTCTTC.

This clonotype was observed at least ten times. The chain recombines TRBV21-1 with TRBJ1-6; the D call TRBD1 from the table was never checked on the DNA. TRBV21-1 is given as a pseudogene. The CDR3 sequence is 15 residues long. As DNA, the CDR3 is TGTGCCAGCAACTCGGGACCGACAAAAAATTCACCCCTCCACTTT. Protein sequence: CASNSGPTKNSPLHF.

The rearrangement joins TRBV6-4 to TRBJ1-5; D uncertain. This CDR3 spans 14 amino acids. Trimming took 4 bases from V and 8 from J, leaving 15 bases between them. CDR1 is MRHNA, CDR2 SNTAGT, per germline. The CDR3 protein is CASSGTVGDKPQHF. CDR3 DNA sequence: TGTGCCAGCAGTGGCACAGTAGGCGATAAGCCCCAGCATTTT.

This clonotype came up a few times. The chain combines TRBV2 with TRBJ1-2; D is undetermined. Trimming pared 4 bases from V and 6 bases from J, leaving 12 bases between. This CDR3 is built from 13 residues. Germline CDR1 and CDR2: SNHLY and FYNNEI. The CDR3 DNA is TGTGCCAGCAGTGTGTCCAGGAACGATGGCTACACCTTC. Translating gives CASSVSRNDGYTF. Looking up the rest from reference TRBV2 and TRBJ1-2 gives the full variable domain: EPEVTQTPSHQVTQMGQEVILRCVPISNHLYFYWYRQILGQKVEFLVSFYNNEISEKSEIFDDQFSVERPDGSNFTLKIRSTKLEDSAMYFCASSVSRNDGYTFGSGTRLTVV.

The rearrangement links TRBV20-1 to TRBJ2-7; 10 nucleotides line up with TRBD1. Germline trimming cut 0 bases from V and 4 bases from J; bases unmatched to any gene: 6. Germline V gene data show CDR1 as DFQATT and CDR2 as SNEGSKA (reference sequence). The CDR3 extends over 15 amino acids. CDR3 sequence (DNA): TGCAGTGCTAGAGATGGAGGACAGGGGGTTTACGAGCAGTACTTC. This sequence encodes CSARDGGQGVYEQYF.

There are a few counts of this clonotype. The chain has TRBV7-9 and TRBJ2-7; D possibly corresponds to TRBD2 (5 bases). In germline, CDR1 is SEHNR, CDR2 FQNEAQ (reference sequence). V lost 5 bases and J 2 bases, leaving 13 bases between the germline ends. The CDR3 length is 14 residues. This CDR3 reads CASSPYPGAYEQYF. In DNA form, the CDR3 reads TGTGCCAGCAGCCCGTATCCCGGGGCCTACGAGCAGTACTTC.

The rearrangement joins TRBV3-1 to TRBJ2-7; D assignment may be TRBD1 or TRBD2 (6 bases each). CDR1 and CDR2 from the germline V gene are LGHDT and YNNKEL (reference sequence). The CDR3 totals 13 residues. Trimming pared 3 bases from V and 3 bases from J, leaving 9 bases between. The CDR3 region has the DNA TGTGCCAGCAGCCAGAGGGGGGTCTACGAGCAGTACTTC. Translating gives CASSQRGVYEQYF.

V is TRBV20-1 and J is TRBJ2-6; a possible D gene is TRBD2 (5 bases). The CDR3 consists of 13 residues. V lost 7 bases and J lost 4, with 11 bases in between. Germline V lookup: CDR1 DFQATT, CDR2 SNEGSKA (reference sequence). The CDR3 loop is CSVERRGANVLTF. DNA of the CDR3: TGCAGTGTGGAGCGGCGCGGGGCCAACGTCCTGACTTTC.

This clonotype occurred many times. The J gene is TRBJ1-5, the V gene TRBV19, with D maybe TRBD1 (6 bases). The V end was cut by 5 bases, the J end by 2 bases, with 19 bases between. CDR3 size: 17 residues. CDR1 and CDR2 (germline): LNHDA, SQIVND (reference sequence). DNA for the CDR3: TGTGCCAGTAGTGCCCAGGGGCGGGGTCGTGGCAATCAGCCCCAGCATTTT. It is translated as CASSAQGRGRGNQPQHF.

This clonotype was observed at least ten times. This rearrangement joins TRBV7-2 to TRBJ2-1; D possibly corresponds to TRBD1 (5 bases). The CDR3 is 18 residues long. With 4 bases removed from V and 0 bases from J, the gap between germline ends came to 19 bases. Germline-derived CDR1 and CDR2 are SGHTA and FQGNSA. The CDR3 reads CASSSQPLDTFSYNEQFF. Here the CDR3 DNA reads TGTGCCAGCAGCTCGCAGCCTCTGGACACCTTCTCCTACAATGAGCAGTTCTTC.

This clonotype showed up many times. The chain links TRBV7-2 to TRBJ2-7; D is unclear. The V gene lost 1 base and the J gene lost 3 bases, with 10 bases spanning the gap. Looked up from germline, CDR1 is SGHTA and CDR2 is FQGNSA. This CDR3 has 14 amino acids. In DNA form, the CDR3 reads TGTGCCAGCAGCTTAGTAGGCGCGGACTACGAGCAGTACTTC. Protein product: CASSLVGADYEQYF.

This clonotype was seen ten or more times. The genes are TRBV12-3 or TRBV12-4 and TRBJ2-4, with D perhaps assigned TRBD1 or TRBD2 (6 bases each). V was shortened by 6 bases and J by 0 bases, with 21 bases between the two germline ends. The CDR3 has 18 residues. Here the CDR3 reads CASSHRRTGAEAKNIQYF. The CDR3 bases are TGTGCCAGCAGCCACCGACGTACGGGGGCCGAAGCCAAAAACATTCAGTACTTC.

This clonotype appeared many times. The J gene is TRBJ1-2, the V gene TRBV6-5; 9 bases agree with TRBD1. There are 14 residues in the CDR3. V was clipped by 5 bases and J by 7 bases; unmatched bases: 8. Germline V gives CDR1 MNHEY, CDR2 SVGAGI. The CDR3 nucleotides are TGTGCCAGCAGTCCACCGCGGACAGGGGTTGGCTACACCTTC. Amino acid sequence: CASSPPRTGVGYTF.

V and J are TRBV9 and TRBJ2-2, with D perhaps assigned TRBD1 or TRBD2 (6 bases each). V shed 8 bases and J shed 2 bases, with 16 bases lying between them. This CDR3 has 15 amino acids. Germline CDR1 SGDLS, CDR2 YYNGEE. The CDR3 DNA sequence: TGTGCCAGTGGCGTTTGGGGGGCTAACACCGGGGAGCTGTTTTTT. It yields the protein CASGVWGANTGELFF. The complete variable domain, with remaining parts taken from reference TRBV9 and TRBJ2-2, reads DSGVTQTPKHLITATGQRVTLRCSPRSGDLSVYWYQQSLDQGLQFLIQYYNGEERAKGNILERFSAQQFPDLHSELNLSSLELGDSALYFCASGVWGANTGELFFGEGSRLTVL.

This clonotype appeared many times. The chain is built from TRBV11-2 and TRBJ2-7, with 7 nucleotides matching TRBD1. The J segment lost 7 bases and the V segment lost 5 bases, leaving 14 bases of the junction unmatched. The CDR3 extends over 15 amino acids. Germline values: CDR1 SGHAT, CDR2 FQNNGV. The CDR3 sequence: CASSPRGDRVGEQYF. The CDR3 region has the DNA TGTGCCAGCAGCCCCCGGGGAGACAGGGTAGGAGAGCAGTACTTC. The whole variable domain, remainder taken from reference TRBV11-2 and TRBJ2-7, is EAGVAQSPRYKIIEKRQSVAFWCNPISGHATLYWYQQILGQGPKLLIQFQNNGVVDDSQLPKDRFSAERLKGVDSTLKIQPAKLEDSAVYLCASSPRGDRVGEQYFGPGTRLTVT.

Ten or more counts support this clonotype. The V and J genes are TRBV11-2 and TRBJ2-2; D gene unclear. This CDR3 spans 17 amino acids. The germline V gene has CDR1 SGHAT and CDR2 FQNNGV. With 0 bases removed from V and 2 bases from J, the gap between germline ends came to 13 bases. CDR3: CASSLDPGRVNTGELFF. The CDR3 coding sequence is TGTGCCAGCAGCTTAGATCCTGGCAGAGTAAACACCGGGGAGCTGTTTTTT.

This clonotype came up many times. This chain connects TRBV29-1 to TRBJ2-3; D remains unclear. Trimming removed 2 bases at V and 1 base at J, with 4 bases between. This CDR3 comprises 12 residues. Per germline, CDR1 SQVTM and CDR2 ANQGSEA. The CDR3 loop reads CSVEQGTDTQYF. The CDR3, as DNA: TGCAGCGTTGAACAGGGCACAGATACGCAGTATTTT.

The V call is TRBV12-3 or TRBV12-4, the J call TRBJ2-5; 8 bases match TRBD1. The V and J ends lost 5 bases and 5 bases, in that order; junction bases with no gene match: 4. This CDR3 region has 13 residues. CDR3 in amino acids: CASSRTGLETQYF. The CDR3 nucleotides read TGTGCCAGCAGTCGGACAGGGTTGGAGACCCAGTACTTC.

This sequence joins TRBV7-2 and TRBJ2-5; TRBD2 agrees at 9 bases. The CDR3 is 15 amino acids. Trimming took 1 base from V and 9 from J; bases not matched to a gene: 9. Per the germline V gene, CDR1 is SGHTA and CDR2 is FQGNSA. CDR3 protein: CASSLVTSGVGAQYF. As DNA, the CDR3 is TGTGCCAGCAGCTTAGTGACTAGCGGAGTGGGGGCCCAGTACTTC.